This section outlines one T cell receptor (beta chain) sequence together with its context. What this receptor recognizes is not known. Base qualities are not at hand, and no much larger clone is one base apart. The sample's time point label, decoded: about 28 days (+/-7) after the second vaccine dose. AZD1222 recipients with second doses at about 4 weeks or about 12 weeks were pooled, because spike-specific TCR depth and breadth did not differ between schedules. Vaccinee samples were obtained from the UK trials COV001 and COV002, which included a single-blind randomized controlled phase 2/3 trial of AZD1222 (ChAdOx1 nCoV-19) in healthy adults. For TCRbeta chain sequencing, PBMC samples were collected from trial participants at day 0 and at day 28 after the second dose. The entry originates in a study of T cell responses to AZD1222 COVID-19 vaccine (dated by TCRdb to 2020 to 2023). About the study as a whole: TCR sequencing was performed for roughly 250 trial participants, of whom 200 to 210 were given two doses of AZD1222 and around 25 were given two doses of MenACWY control vaccine. Trial participants were enrolled into age subgroups of 18-55, 56-69 and 70-plus years, which contained about 150, 28 and 57 TCR-sequenced participants, respectively. Findings and caveats that apply to the study as a whole: Participants were mostly white British and included more females than males, and it was suggested by the authors that clonal diversity may have been underestimated. Because no samples from the day 14 peak response were available, repertoires could be characterized only after the peak T cell response. Conclusions about previously exposed vaccinees were limited because only six AZD1222 recipients were SARS-CoV-2 seropositive at baseline. The vaccine-associated CD4 TCRs covered the entire spike protein, and the dominant responses fell in regions 160-218 and 743-854. In the small 56-69-year group, the increase in depth fell short of significance, most likely because of low power. A significant rise in spike-specific TCR breadth and depth was observed after two AZD1222 doses relative to day 0 and relative to MenACWY recipients. Reportedly, close to half of the unique spike-specific TCRs recognized epitopes lying outside the regions that are mutated in the B.1.351 and B.1.1.7 variants.

The CDR3 regions of human TCRbeta chains were analyzed by immunosequencing. In the authors' own workflow: TCRs in the repertoires were compared against a reference library of SARS-CoV-2-specific TCRs that had been generated with the MIRA antigen-specificity platform. Breadth was defined as the fraction of unique TCRs that were SARS-CoV-2-associated, and depth was defined as the fraction of total T cells that were SARS-CoV-2-associated. Using the MIRA data, each spike-specific TCR was mapped to the spike region that the TCR reacts to and placed in a CD4 or CD8 class. Log10-transformed breadth and depth values were compared by one-way ANOVA with Sidak's multiple comparisons tests. TCRdb took over this immuneACCESS table, retaining in-frame rearrangements with V and J assigned. Such tables are incomplete; in checked studies, under half of the missing clones stem from an unresolved V gene, and the remainder is unexplained. V, J and clone size reflect that table, while D and trimming were determined from the DNA. The sample table holds approximately 150,000 clones, of which around 90% were seen once. The ten largest make up 3.8% of the sample.

The sequencing used peripheral blood, collected 28 days after the second AZD1222 dose. The clonotype originates from an adult who received the AZD1222 COVID-19 vaccine.

The nucleotides read TGCGCCAGCAGCTCAGTACTAGCGGATACGCAGTATTTT. This encodes CASSSVLADTQYF. The chain employs TRBV5-1 and TRBJ2-3; TRBD2 aligns with 7 central bases. V is trimmed back by 3 bases and J by 6 bases, and the junction contains 4 bases that no gene match accounts for. In the germline V gene, CDR1 corresponds to SGHRS and CDR2 to YFSETQ. The CDR3 starts with the cysteine, ends with the phenylalanine, and has 13 residues. Of all the DNA, just the CDR3 is kept, 39 bases in frame from base 1.